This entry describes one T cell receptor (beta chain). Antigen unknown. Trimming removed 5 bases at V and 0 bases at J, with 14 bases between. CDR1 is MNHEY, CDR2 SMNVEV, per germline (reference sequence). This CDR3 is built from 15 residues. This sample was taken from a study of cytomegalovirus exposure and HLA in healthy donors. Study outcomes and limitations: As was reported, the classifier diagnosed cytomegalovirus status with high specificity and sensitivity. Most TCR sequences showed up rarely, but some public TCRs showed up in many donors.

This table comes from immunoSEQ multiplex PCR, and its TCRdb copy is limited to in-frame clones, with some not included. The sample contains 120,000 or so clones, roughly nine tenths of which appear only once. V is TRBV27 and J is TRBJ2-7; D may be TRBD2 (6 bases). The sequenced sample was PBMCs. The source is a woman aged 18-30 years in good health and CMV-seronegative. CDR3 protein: CASSVNGRSSYEQYV. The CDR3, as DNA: TGTGCCAGCAGTGTAAATGGGAGGAGCTCCTACGAGCAGTACGTC.